The TCR beta chain described here comes from a study of T cell responses to AZD1222 COVID-19 vaccine. General study points: Unmutated regions of variants are reportedly targeted by nearly half of spike-specific TCRs. Seropositivity was recorded at baseline in only a handful of AZD1222 recipients. Possibly, clonal diversity was underestimated; donors were largely white British and included more females.

This CDR3 has 14 residues. Trimming took off 0 bases at V and 7 bases at J, with 9 bases between the two ends. Germline V gene data show CDR1 as LNHNV and CDR2 as YYDKDF (reference sequence). On this clone: No antigen is known for it.

Generated by immunoSEQ multiplex PCR, the TCRdb table keeps only in-frame clones and is missing some. The sample has 150,000 to 200,000 clones; approximately 90% are singletons. This chain connects TRBV15 to TRBJ2-2; D ambiguous. The TCR comes from an adult who received the AZD1222 COVID-19 vaccine. The sequences come from peripheral blood, collected 28 days after the second AZD1222 dose. The CDR3 loop is CATSRDTQVGELFF. The CDR3 nucleotides are TGTGCCACCAGCAGAGATACCCAGGTCGGGGAGCTGTTTTTT.